This TCR beta chain was sequenced for a study of patients and donors after allogeneic stem cell transplantation. Ten or more counts support this clonotype. V was shortened by 0 bases and J by 0 bases, with 10 bases between the two germline ends. CDR3 length equals 16 residues. Per germline, CDR1 LGHNA and CDR2 YSLEER. TCRdb reanalysed the RT-PCR reads using MiXCR and keeps one entry per CDR3 protein. The sample shows roughly 9,900 distinct CDR3 sequences, 5.9% of them seen only once. The sample consisted of blood, either unsorted or a sorted T cell fraction (not recorded which). The TCR comes from a human donor who was either an allogeneic HSCT recipient or a stem cell or donor lymphocyte infusion donor (not recorded which). It is not recorded whose cells these are; they may come from a transplant donor. This chain uses TRBV4-3 with TRBJ2-3; D gene ambiguous. DNA of the CDR3: TGCGCCAGCAGCCAAGATAACAGACCGAGCACAGATACGCAGTATTTT. This sequence encodes CASSQDNRPSTDTQYF.